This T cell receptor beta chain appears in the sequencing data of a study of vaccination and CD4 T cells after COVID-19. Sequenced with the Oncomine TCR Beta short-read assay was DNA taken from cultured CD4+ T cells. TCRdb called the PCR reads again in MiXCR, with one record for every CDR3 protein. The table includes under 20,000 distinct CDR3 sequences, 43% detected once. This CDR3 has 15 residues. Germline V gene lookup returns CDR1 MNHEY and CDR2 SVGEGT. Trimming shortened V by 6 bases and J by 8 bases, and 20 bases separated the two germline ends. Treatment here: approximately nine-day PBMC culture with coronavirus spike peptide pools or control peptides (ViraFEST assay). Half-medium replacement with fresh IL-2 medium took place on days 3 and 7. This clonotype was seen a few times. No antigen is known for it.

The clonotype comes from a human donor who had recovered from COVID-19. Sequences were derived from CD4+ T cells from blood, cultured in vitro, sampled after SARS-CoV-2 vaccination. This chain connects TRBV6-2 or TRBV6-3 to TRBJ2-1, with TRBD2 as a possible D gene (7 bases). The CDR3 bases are TGTGCCAGCAGCCAACAGGGACGAGGGAGGGATGAGCAGTTCTTC. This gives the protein CASSQQGRGRDEQFF.